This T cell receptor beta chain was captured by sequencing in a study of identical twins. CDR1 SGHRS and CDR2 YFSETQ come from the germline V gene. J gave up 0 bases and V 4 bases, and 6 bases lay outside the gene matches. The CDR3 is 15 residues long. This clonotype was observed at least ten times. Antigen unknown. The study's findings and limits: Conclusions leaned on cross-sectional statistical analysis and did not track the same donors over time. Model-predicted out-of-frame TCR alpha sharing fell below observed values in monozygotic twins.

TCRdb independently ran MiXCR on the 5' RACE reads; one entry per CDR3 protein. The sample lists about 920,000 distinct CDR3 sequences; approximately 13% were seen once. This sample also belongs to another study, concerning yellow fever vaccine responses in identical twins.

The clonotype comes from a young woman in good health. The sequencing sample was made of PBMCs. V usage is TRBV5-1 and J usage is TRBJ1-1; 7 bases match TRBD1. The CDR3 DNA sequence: TGCGCCAGCAGCGAGGGACAGCAAATGAACACTGAAGCTTTCTTT. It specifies CASSEGQQMNTEAFF. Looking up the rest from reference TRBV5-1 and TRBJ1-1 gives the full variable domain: KAGVTQTPRYLIKTRGQQVTLSCSPISGHRSVSWYQQTPGQGLQFLFEYFSETQRNKGNFPGRFSGRQFSNSRSEMNVSTLELGDSALYLCASSEGQQMNTEAFFGQGTRLTVV.